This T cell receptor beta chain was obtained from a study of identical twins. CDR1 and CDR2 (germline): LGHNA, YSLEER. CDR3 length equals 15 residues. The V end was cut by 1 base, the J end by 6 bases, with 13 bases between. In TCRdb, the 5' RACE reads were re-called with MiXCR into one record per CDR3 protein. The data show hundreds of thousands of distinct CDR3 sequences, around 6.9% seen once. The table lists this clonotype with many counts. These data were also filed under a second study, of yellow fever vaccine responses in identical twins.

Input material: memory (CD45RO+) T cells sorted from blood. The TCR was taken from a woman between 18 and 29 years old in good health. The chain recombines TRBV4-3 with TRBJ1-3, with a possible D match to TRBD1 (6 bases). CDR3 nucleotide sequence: TGCGCCAGCAGCCAAGTACCAGGGGAGGCAAACACCATATATTTT. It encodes CASSQVPGEANTIYF.